The clone carrying this TCR beta chain showed up many times. Its antigen is currently unknown. Conversion of TCR transcripts into cDNA relied on 5'RACE template switching, which added a universal primer site and UMIs. TCRdb recomputed calls from the 5' RACE reads with MiXCR, one row per CDR3 protein. The sample comprises about 350,000 distinct CDR3 sequences, approximately 4% of which are singletons, and about 22% rests with the top ten. This record belongs to a study of T cells after yellow fever vaccination. Study findings and constraints: A limited proportion of clonotypes was detected within both the CD4 and CD8 compartments. In post-booster samples, most primary-vaccination clones reappeared (just under 97% CD4, roughly 90% CD8).

This sequence originates from a man aged 18 to 29 who received the YFV17D yellow fever vaccine. The sequenced sample was PBMCs, obtained 5 days after the yellow fever booster vaccination.

The CDR3 nucleotides are TGCAGTGCTAGAGATTCGGCACAGGGGAACTATGGCTACACCTTC. Its translation: CSARDSAQGNYGYTF. This chain connects TRBV20-1 to TRBJ1-2, with TRBD1 matching 7 bases. The V segment lost 0 bases and the J segment 2 bases; nucleotides outside the gene matches: 6. The CDR3 sequence is 15 residues long. Germline values: CDR1 DFQATT, CDR2 SNEGSKA (reference sequence).